This TCR beta chain appears in the sequencing data of a study of cytomegalovirus exposure and HLA in healthy donors. Overall study findings and caveats: According to a later analysis, TCR clusters from the first cohort tended to co-occur in the 120 or so validation repertoires. In vitro experiments confirmed that three CMV-associated chains were specific for CMV antigens. It was 164 TCR beta chains that were listed as cytomegalovirus-associated. Both high specificity and high sensitivity reportedly marked the classifier's diagnosis of cytomegalovirus status.

As to this clone: No antigen is known for it.

Libraries were prepared by immunoSEQ multiplex PCR; TCRdb keeps only in-frame clonotypes and omits some of them. The repertoire holds 100,000 to 150,000 clones, 85% to 95% seen once, with around 1.3% in the top ten. Per germline, CDR1 SGHNT and CDR2 YYREEE (reference sequence). The CDR3 totals 13 residues. Trimming took 4 bases from V and 5 from J; bases not matched to a gene: 5. The chain links TRBV5-4 to TRBJ1-2, with 7 bases matching TRBD1. This TCR was recovered from a woman aged 18-35 years in good health and CMV-seronegative. The specimen was PBMCs. The CDR3 bases are TGTGCCAGCAGCCGGGAGGGGGCGTATGGCTACACCTTC. Protein sequence: CASSREGAYGYTF.